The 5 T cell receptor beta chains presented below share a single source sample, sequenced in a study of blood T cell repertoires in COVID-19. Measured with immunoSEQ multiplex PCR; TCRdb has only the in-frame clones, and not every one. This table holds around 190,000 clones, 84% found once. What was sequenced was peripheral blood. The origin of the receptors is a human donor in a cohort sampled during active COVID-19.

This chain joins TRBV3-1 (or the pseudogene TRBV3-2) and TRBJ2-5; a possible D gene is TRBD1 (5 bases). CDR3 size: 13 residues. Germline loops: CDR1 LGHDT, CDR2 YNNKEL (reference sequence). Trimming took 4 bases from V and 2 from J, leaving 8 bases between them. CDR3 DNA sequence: TGTGCCAGCAGCCGACAGCCACAAGAGACCCAGTACTTC. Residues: CASSRQPQETQYF.

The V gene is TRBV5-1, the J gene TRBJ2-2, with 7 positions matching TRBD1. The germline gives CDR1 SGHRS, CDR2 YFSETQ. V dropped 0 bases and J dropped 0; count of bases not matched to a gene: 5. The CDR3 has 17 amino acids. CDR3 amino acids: CASSLGQGEPNTGELFF. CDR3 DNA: TGCGCCAGCAGCTTGGGGCAGGGGGAACCGAACACCGGGGAGCTGTTTTTT.

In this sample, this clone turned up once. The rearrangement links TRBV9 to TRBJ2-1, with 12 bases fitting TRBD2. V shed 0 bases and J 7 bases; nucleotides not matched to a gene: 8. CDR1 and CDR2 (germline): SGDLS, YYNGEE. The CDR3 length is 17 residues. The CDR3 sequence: CASSVAGASGGENEQFF. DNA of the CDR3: TGTGCCAGCAGCGTAGCAGGCGCTAGCGGGGGGGAGAATGAGCAGTTCTTC.

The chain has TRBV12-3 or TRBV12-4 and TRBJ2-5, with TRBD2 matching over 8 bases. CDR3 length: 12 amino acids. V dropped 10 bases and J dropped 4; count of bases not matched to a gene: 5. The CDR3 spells CATHGGGETQYF. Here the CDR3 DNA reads TGTGCCACGCACGGGGGGGGAGAGACCCAGTACTTC.

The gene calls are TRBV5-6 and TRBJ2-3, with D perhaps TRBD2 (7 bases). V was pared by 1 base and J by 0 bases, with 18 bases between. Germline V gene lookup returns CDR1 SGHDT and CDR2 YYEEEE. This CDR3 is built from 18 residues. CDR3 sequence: CASSLFLGGGESTDTQYF. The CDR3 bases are TGTGCCAGCAGCTTGTTTTTAGGAGGGGGGGAAAGCACAGATACGCAGTATTTT.